This TCR beta chain stems from a study of blood T cell repertoires in COVID-19. Turning to the study itself: Whether acute or convalescent, the COVID-19 samples came from the United States, Italy and Spain. Nucleic acid was either cDNA or gDNA, and it came from T cells, B-cell-depleted T cells, or PBMCs.

J gave up 2 bases and V 10 bases, and 6 bases lay outside the gene matches. CDR3 length equals 14 residues. From germline, CDR1 is LNHNV and CDR2 YYDKDF (reference sequence). In the original processing: The authors estimated nucleated cell counts from reference gene primer amplification. TCRdb's table, derived via immunoSEQ multiplex PCR, lists solely in-frame clones and lacks some. V and J calls plus clone size are reproduced from that table; the DNA served to infer D and trimming. The repertoire consists of 130,000 to 150,000 clones, with 84% occurring once and the leading ten covering approximately 38%.

The chain uses TRBV15 and TRBJ2-2, with TRBD1 matching over 8 bases. The sequence came from a human donor in a cohort sampled during active COVID-19. The sequencing input was peripheral blood. This CDR3 reads CAISDRANTGELFF. Written as DNA, the CDR3 is TGTGCCATTTCGGACAGGGCCAACACCGGGGAGCTGTTTTTT.